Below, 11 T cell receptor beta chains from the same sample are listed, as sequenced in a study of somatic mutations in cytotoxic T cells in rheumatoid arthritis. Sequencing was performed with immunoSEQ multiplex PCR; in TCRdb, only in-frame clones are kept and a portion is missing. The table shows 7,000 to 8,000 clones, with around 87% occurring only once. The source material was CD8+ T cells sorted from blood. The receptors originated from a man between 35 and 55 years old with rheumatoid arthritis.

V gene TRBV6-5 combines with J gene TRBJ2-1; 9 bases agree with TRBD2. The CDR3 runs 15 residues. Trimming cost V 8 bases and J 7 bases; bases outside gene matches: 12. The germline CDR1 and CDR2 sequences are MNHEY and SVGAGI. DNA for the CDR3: TGTGCCAGCCAAAAGGGCGGGGGGGCATTGAATGAGCAGTTCTTC. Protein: CASQKGGGALNEQFF.

The CDR3 region has the DNA TGTGCCAGCAGAGCCTCCGGGACTAGCGGAGAGACCCAGTACTTC. Protein product: CASRASGTSGETQYF. This chain connects TRBV27 to TRBJ2-5; 11 positions match TRBD2. V shed 6 bases, J shed 4 bases, and the junction held 7 bases outside the gene matches. Germline V CDR1 and CDR2: MNHEY, SMNVEV (reference sequence). CDR3 length: 15 residues.

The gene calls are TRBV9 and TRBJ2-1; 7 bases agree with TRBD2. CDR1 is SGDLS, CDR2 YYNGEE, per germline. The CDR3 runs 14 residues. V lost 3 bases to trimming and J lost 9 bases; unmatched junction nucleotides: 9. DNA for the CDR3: TGTGCCAGCAGCGAACCGGGACTACCCTCTGAGCAGTTCTTC. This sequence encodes CASSEPGLPSEQFF.

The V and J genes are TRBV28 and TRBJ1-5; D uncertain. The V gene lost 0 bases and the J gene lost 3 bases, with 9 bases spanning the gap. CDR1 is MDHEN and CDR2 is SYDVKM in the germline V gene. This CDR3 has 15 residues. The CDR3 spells CASSLWQENNQPQHF. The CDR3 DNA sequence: TGTGCCAGCAGTTTATGGCAGGAAAACAATCAGCCCCAGCATTTT.

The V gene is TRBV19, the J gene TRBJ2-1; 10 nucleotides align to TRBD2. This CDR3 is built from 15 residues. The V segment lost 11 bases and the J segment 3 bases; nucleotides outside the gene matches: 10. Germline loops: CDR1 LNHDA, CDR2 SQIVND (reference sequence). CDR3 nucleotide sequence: TGTGCCTCCGAGAGCGGGGGGGCCGACTACAATGAGCAGTTCTTC. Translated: CASESGGADYNEQFF. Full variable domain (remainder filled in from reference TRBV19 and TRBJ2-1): DGGITQSPKYLFRKEGQNVTLSCEQNLNHDAMYWYRQDPGQGLRLIYYSQIVNDFQKGDIAEGYSVSREKKESFPLTVTSAQKNPTAFYLCASESGGADYNEQFFGPGTRLTVL.

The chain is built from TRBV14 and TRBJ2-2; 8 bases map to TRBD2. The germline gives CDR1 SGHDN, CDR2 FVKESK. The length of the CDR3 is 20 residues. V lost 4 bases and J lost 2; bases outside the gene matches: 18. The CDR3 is CASSPRGTSRVGVNTGELFF. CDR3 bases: TGTGCCAGCAGCCCCCGTGGGACTAGTCGGGTCGGGGTTAACACCGGGGAGCTGTTTTTT.

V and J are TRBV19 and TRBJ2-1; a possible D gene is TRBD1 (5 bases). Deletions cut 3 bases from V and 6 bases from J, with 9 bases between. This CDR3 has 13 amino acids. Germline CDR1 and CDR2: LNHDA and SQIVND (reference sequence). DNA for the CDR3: TGTGCCAGTAGTATTGGGGCAGTCAATGAGCAGTTCTTC. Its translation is CASSIGAVNEQFF.

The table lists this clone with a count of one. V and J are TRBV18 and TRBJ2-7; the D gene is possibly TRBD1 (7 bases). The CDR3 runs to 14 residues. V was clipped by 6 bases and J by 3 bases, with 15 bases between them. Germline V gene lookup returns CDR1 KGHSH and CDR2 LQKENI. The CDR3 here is CASSNPGGSYEQYV. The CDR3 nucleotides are TGTGCCAGCTCGAACCCAGGGGGGAGCTACGAGCAGTACGTC.

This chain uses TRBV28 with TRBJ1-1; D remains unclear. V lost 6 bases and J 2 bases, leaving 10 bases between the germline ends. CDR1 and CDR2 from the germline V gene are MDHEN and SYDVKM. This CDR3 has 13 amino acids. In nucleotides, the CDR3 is TGTGCCAGCAGCTCCCCTCTTAACACTGAAGCTTTCTTT. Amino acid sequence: CASSSPLNTEAFF.

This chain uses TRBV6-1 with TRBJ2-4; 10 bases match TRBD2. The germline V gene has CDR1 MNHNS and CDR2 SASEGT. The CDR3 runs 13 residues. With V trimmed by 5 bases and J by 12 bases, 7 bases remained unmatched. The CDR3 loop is CASSLGLAFNQYF. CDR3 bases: TGTGCCAGCAGTTTGGGACTAGCGTTTAATCAGTACTTC.

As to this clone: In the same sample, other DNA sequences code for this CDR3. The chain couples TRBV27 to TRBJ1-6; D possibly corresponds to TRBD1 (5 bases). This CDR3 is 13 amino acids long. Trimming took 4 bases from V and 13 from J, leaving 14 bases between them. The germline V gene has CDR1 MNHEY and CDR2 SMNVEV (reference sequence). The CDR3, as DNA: TGTGCCAGCAGTTCCAGGGATTACTCCCCCCTCCACTTT. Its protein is CASSSRDYSPLHF.